This TCR beta chain comes out of a study of blood T cell repertoires in COVID-19. In the study overall: Whether acute or convalescent, the COVID-19 samples came from the United States, Italy and Spain. PBMCs, B-cell-depleted T cells, or T cells were the source of the cDNA or gDNA that made up the material.

As originally analysed: Amplification of reference gene primers provided the estimated nucleated cell counts. The assay was immunoSEQ multiplex PCR, and TCRdb's table has in-frame clones only and misses some. V and J calls and clone size are those listed in that table; D and trimming were worked out from the DNA. The sample includes 150,000 to 200,000 clones, just under 80% of them seen just once. The CDR3 spans 15 residues. V trimming: 5 bases; J trimming: 4 bases; junction bases outside the gene matches: 9. Germline-derived CDR1 and CDR2 are SGHRS and YFSETQ. Sequencing was done on a sample of peripheral blood. The clonotype was recovered from a woman older than 75 with active or convalescent COVID-19. The chain has TRBV5-1 and TRBJ2-5, with 9 bases matching TRBD2. The CDR3 loop reads CASRPERGAGETQYF. The CDR3 DNA sequence: TGCGCCAGCAGACCTGAGCGGGGGGCCGGAGAGACCCAGTACTTC.